A selection of T cell receptor beta chains follows, all from one sample in a study of blood T cells in healthy people across ages. TCRdb reprocessed the 5' RACE reads with MiXCR, giving one entry per CDR3 protein. The data hold over 1,200,000 distinct CDR3 sequences, with 59% observed a single time. What was sequenced was blood. The receptors stem from a man aged 18 to 30 in good health. Both conserved end residues are part of each CDR3. The D gene is left open where the match is weak. Clone size is shown for a subset of rows, as once, few, many or a class of expanded clone.

d_gene	j_gene	v_gene	abundance	len	CDR3aa	CDR3nt
-	TRBJ2-7	TRBV27	-	16	CASSLSLTDLAYEQYF	TGTGCCAGCAGTTTATCTCTAACGGACCTCGCCTACGAGCAGTACTTC
TRBD2	TRBJ2-1	TRBV2	-	15	CASSEGGLAGYEQFF	TGTGCCAGCTCTGAGGGGGGACTAGCAGGTTATGAGCAGTTCTTC
-	TRBJ1-5	TRBV20-1	few	13	CSARSSLNQPQHF	TGCAGTGCTAGATCCAGTCTTAATCAGCCCCAGCATTTT
-	TRBJ2-3	TRBV30	-	12	CAGRDFTDTQYF	TGTGCCGGGAGAGACTTTACAGATACGCAGTATTTT
TRBD2	TRBJ2-1	TRBV2	few	16	CASALFGASGRTEQFF	TGTGCCAGCGCTTTATTTGGGGCTAGCGGGAGAACTGAGCAGTTCTTC
-	TRBJ2-7	TRBV20-1	-	14	CSARDQAGSYEQYF	TGCAGTGCTAGAGATCAGGCAGGGTCCTACGAGCAGTACTTC
-	TRBJ1-5	TRBV5-5	-	14	CASSLETTNQPQHF	TGTGCCAGCAGCTTGGAGACCACGAATCAGCCCCAGCATTTT
-	TRBJ2-5	TRBV12-3/TRBV12-4	-	15	CASSLNEHGVGTQYF	TGTGCCAGCAGCCTTAATGAGCATGGGGTGGGGACCCAGTACTTC
-	TRBJ1-1	TRBV4-2	-	15	CASTHRLVKDTEAFF	TGTGCCAGCACTCATAGGTTAGTTAAGGACACTGAAGCTTTCTTT
TRBD1	TRBJ1-4	TRBV5-1	-	16	CASSHGQGATNEKLFF	TGCGCCAGCAGCCATGGACAGGGCGCCACTAATGAAAAACTGTTTTTT
-	TRBJ1-1	TRBV20-1	few	11	CSARDGAEAFF	TGCAGTGCTAGAGATGGGGCAGAAGCTTTCTTT
TRBD2	TRBJ2-7	TRBV4-1	-	14	CASSPSGGIDEQYF	TGCGCCAGCAGCCCTAGCGGGGGGATAGATGAGCAGTACTTC
TRBD1	TRBJ2-1	TRBV24-1	-	15	CATSGLNRGMDEQFF	TGTGCCACCAGTGGGCTGAACAGGGGTATGGATGAGCAGTTCTTC
-	TRBJ2-1	TRBV12-3/TRBV12-4	-	17	CASSLGSRDGQYNEQFF	TGTGCCAGCAGTTTAGGCAGCAGGGACGGCCAGTACAATGAGCAGTTCTTC
-	TRBJ1-1	TRBV20-1	-	13	CSAWRGLGTEAFF	TGCAGTGCTTGGCGGGGATTGGGGACTGAAGCTTTCTTT
TRBD1	TRBJ1-2	TRBV6-1	-	14	CASSQSWDRDGYTF	TGTGCCAGCAGCCAATCATGGGACAGGGACGGCTACACCTTC
-	TRBJ1-2	TRBV4-1	-	15	CASSQDGTVVYGYTF	TGCGCCAGCAGCCAAGATGGCACTGTGGTCTATGGCTACACCTTC
TRBD1	TRBJ2-7	TRBV5-1	-	16	CASSLGRDRATYEQYF	TGCGCCAGCAGCTTGGGGCGGGACAGGGCGACCTACGAGCAGTACTTC
TRBD2	TRBJ2-7	TRBV29-1	few	15	CSVETGTSVSYEQYF	TGCAGCGTTGAAACCGGGACTAGCGTAAGCTACGAGCAGTACTTC
-	TRBJ2-5	TRBV28	few	15	CASSLPGWGEETQYF	TGTGCCAGCAGTCTCCCGGGGTGGGGGGAAGAGACCCAGTACTTC
TRBD2	TRBJ2-5	TRBV19	-	14	CASSTGLAEETQYF	TGTGCCAGTAGTACGGGACTAGCGGAAGAGACCCAGTACTTC
TRBD1	TRBJ1-2	TRBV4-2	few	13	CASHRQGRYGYTF	TGTGCCAGCCACCGACAGGGACGGTATGGCTACACCTTC
-	TRBJ2-1	TRBV29-1	-	12	CSVAWGDNEQFF	TGCAGCGTTGCATGGGGGGACAATGAGCAGTTCTTC
-	TRBJ2-3	TRBV6-1	-	13	CASRVSGADTQYF	TGTGCCAGCAGGGTCTCGGGGGCAGATACGCAGTATTTT
TRBD1	TRBJ2-3	TRBV12-3/TRBV12-4	-	16	CASSLGQGALTDTQYF	TGTGCCAGCAGTCTTGGACAGGGGGCATTAACAGATACGCAGTATTTT
-	TRBJ2-3	TRBV3-1	-	14	CASSQDFLADTQYF	TGTGCCAGCAGCCAAGATTTTTTGGCAGATACGCAGTATTTT
-	TRBJ1-5	TRBV3-1	many	13	CASSQGVNQPQHF	TGCGCCAGCAGCCAAGGGGTCAATCAGCCCCAGCATTTT
-	TRBJ2-5	TRBV28	-	14	CASKTRRTEETQYF	TGTGCCAGCAAAACACGAAGGACGGAAGAGACCCAGTACTTC
-	TRBJ2-1	TRBV20-1	-	14	CSASSGGAYNEQFF	TGCAGTGCTAGTTCTGGCGGTGCCTACAATGAGCAGTTCTTC
TRBD1	TRBJ2-7	TRBV5-5	-	16	CASSLGVPGQGYEQYF	TGTGCCAGCAGCTTGGGTGTACCGGGACAGGGCTACGAGCAGTACTTC
-	TRBJ1-6	TRBV28	-	15	CASREADSYNSPLHF	TGTGCCAGCAGAGAGGCGGACTCCTATAATTCACCCCTCCACTTT
TRBD2	TRBJ2-5	TRBV29-1	-	13	CSSGGRALETLYF	TGCAGCTCGGGCGGGAGGGCCTTAGAGACCCTGTACTTC
TRBD2	TRBJ2-1	TRBV4-1	-	16	CASSSLAGLYYNEQFF	TGCGCCAGCAGCTCCCTAGCGGGCCTGTACTACAATGAGCAGTTCTTC
TRBD2	TRBJ2-4	TRBV27	-	13	CASRAGLSWEQYF	TGTGCCAGTCGGGCGGGACTATCCTGGGAGCAGTACTTC
-	TRBJ1-1	TRBV10-3	-	13	CAISESLTVAAFF	TGTGCCATCAGTGAGTCACTAACGGTGGCTGCTTTCTTT
-	TRBJ2-7	TRBV12-3/TRBV12-4	-	15	CASSPWGAETYEQYF	TGTGCCAGCAGCCCTTGGGGGGCCGAAACCTACGAGCAGTACTTC
TRBD1	TRBJ1-1	TRBV27	-	14	CASSRQGLATEAFF	TGTGCCAGCAGTCGACAGGGATTAGCCACTGAAGCTTTCTTT
-	TRBJ1-2	TRBV12-5	-	11	CASGLNYGYTF	TGTGCTAGTGGCTTGAACTATGGCTACACCTTC
-	TRBJ2-5	TRBV12-3/TRBV12-4	-	15	CASSSQTGIQETQYF	TGTGCCAGCAGTTCTCAGACAGGCATACAAGAGACCCAGTACTTC